Reported below is one T cell receptor beta chain. The data are from a study of blood T cells in healthy people across ages. For the second PCR, which ran for about 7 to 11 cycles, a sample-barcoded 5' primer and a J-beta primer mix were used. TCRdb re-called the 5' RACE reads through MiXCR, storing one row per CDR3 protein. The table shows 700,000 or so distinct CDR3 sequences, with approximately 22% occurring only once. The CDR3 totals 19 residues. V lost 5 bases and J lost 0, with 23 bases in between. The V gene's germline CDR1 is MNHNS and CDR2 SASEGT. What was sequenced was blood. The origin of this receptor is a man between 65 and 85 years old in good health. This sequence joins TRBV6-1 and TRBJ1-5; a possible D gene is TRBD1 (6 bases). This chain's CDR3 is CASSRNRDNSAYSNQPQHF. CDR3 in DNA: TGTGCCAGCAGTAGGAACCGGGACAACTCAGCCTATAGCAATCAGCCCCAGCATTTT.